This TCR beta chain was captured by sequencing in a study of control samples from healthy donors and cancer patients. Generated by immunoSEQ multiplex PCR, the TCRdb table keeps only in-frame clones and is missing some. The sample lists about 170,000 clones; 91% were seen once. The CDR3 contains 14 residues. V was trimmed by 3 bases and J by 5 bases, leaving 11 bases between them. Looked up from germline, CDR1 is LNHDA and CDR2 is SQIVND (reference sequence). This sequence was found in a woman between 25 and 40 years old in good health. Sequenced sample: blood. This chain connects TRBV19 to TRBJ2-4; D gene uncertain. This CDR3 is CASSMGQLQNIQYF. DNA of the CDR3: TGTGCCAGTAGTATGGGTCAGCTACAAAACATTCAGTACTTC.